This TCR beta chain came from a study of blood T cell repertoires in COVID-19. Study context: COVID-19 samples from acute and convalescent phases originated in the United States, Italy and Spain.

Which cohort a participant joined came from the clinical history participants gave. Germline V gene sequence: CDR1 WNHNN, CDR2 SYGVQD (reference sequence). Germline trimming cut 0 bases from V and 6 bases from J; bases unmatched to any gene: 7. CDR3 length: 16 amino acids. This table comes from immunoSEQ multiplex PCR, and its TCRdb copy is limited to in-frame clones, with some not included. Among 350,000 to 550,000 clones listed, 70% to 90% were seen once. This receptor was obtained from a woman aged 18 to 35 with acute COVID-19. The chain joins TRBV10-1 to TRBJ2-1; 8 positions match TRBD1. The sample comprised PBMCs or T cells enriched from blood (not recorded which). CDR3 sequence reads: CASSESGLGTGNEQFF. The CDR3 DNA follows: TGCGCCAGCAGTGAGTCGGGGTTGGGGACAGGCAATGAGCAGTTCTTC.